This T cell receptor beta chain appears in the sequencing data of a study of shared clonotypes between healthy human individuals. Replicate sorted-subset PCRs were loaded with around 0.2 ug DNA, roughly 33,000 T cell genomes. The method was immunoSEQ multiplex PCR; TCRdb's version includes in-frame clones alone and lacks a portion of them. The sample includes over a million clones, more than 75% of them seen just once. Study outcomes and limitations: Naive CD4 clonotype sharing across four donors was approximately 5%.

Worth noting for this clone: Its antigen remains unidentified.

Per germline, CDR1 SGDLS and CDR2 YYNGEE. CDR3 length: 17 residues. V lost 0 bases, J lost 2 bases, and 9 bases stayed unmatched. Only Caucasian adults living in Nashville, Tennessee served as donors. V gene TRBV9 combines with J gene TRBJ2-5; 8 positions match TRBD2. The source of this sequence is a man aged 18 to 29 in good health. Some clones in this sample may be carry-over from other donors' samples. Sequenced: memory CD4+ T cells from PBMCs. Documented subset: CD45RA-negative fraction. This CDR3 reads CASSVDSGRAGQETQYF. The CDR3 DNA follows: TGTGCCAGCAGCGTAGATTCCGGGAGGGCAGGACAAGAGACCCAGTACTTC.